This entry lists 14 T cell receptor beta chains sequenced from one sample in a study of regulatory T cells in long-lasting Graves disease. Arm-PCR with iRepertoire HTBI primers amplified the CDR3 regions for these TCR beta libraries. Each CDR3 protein gets one entry after TCRdb re-called the multiplex PCR reads with MiXCR. The top ten hold about 23% of the sample, which has roughly 440,000 distinct CDR3 sequences, around 17% seen once. Time point described: newly diagnosed GD, antithyroid drugs for less than 3 months. RNA from PBMCs was the source of the TCR library. This sample was also put to use in a study of T cells in Graves' hyperthyroidism and ophthalmopathy.

The sequences come from peripheral blood mononuclear cells (PBMCs), collected at new diagnosis, from a patient treated with antithyroid drugs. These receptors were collected from a woman younger than 35 with Graves disease.

The chain recombines TRBV6-1 with TRBJ1-2; D might be TRBD1 (5 bases). This CDR3 is built from 16 residues. The germline V gene encodes CDR1 MNHNS and CDR2 SASEGT. Trimming pared 8 bases from V and 1 base from J, leaving 20 bases between. The CDR3 spells CASGAPAGSINYGYTF. The CDR3 DNA reads TGTGCCAGCGGCGCGCCGGCAGGGAGTATTAACTATGGCTACACCTTC.

The chain couples TRBV20-1 to TRBJ2-4; 10 nucleotides align to TRBD1. Germline CDR1 reads DFQATT; CDR2 reads SNEGSKA (reference sequence). The CDR3 spans 12 residues. The J segment lost 6 bases and the V segment lost 5 bases, leaving 1 base of the junction unmatched. CDR3 in amino acids: CSAGQGVNIQYF. CDR3 coding DNA: TGCAGTGCTGGACAGGGGGTAAACATTCAGTACTTC.

With respect to this clonotype: Its ends do not fully match the called genes, so a read error is possible. This chain joins TRBV6-1 and TRBJ2-1, with D uncertain. Looked up from germline, CDR1 is MNHNS and CDR2 is SASEGT. CDR3 length: 14 residues. Written as DNA, the CDR3 is TGTGCCAGCAGTGACTTGGCCACCTACAATGAGAAGTTCTTC. Translating it yields CASSDLATYNEKFF.

This clonotype was detected many times. The genes are TRBV18 and TRBJ1-2; D gene uncertain. Trimming left V 2 bases short and J 2 bases short, with 3 bases between. The CDR3 is 12 residues long. CDR1 is KGHSH, CDR2 LQKENI, per germline. CDR3 coding DNA: TGTGCCAGCTCACCAATGAACTATGGCTACACCTTC. This encodes CASSPMNYGYTF.

In this sample, this clonotype turned up many times. The V gene is TRBV28, the J gene TRBJ1-5; D is undetermined. CDR3 length: 12 residues. Trimming took 6 bases from V and 0 from J, leaving 3 bases between them. The germline V gene encodes CDR1 MDHEN and CDR2 SYDVKM. CDR3 sequence reads: CASRGSNQPQHF. The CDR3 region has the DNA TGTGCCAGCAGGGGTAGCAATCAGCCCCAGCATTTT.

The V and J genes are TRBV11-3 and TRBJ2-1; D uncertain. V lost 0 bases, J lost 15 bases, and 15 bases lay in between. This CDR3 has 13 residues. Germline CDR1 is SGHNT and CDR2 is YENEEA. CDR3 loop: CASSLDPQAPLFF. In DNA, the CDR3 is TGTGCCAGCAGCTTAGATCCGCAGGCCCCGCTGTTCTTC.

A few counts support this clonotype. The chain joins TRBV7-9 to TRBJ2-2, with TRBD1 as a possible D gene (5 bases). The CDR3 spans 15 residues. V was trimmed by 5 bases and J by 3 bases, leaving 13 bases between them. Germline V gives CDR1 SEHNR, CDR2 FQNEAQ (reference sequence). The CDR3 DNA sequence: TGTGCCAGCAGCAAACAGGAGTGGTACACCGGGGAGCTGTTTTTT. It is translated as CASSKQEWYTGELFF.

The rearrangement joins TRBV20-1 to TRBJ2-1; 16 bases fit TRBD2. Judging by the DNA end, TRBJ2-5 fits better; the J call may be wrong. Germline CDR1 DFQATT, CDR2 SNEGSKA (reference sequence). The CDR3 covers 15 residues. DNA for the CDR3: TGCAGTGTCCCGGGACTAGCGGGAGGGCAAGAGACCCAGTACTTC. Its protein product is CSVPGLAGGQETQYF.

At least ten counts were recorded for this clonotype. This rearrangement joins TRBV24-1 to TRBJ2-5, with D unresolved. Between the trimmed V and J ends, which lost 6 bases and 5 bases, there was a span of 6 bases. This CDR3 is 11 amino acids long. Per the germline V gene, CDR1 is KGHDR and CDR2 is SFDVKD. For the CDR3, the DNA is TGTGCCACCAGTTTGGGGGAGACCCAGTACTTC. Translation gives CATSLGETQYF.

There are many counts of this clonotype. J is TRBJ1-5 and V is TRBV2; perhaps TRBD1 as D (5 bases). Trimming cost V 6 bases and J 6 bases, with 18 bases left between them. Germline CDR1 is SNHLY and CDR2 is FYNNEI. CDR3 length equals 15 residues. The CDR3: CASSVTMTVAQPQHF. In DNA, the CDR3 is TGTGCCAGCAGCGTTACGATGACAGTGGCTCAGCCCCAGCATTTT.

This clonotype occurred a few times. The chain has TRBV7-3 and TRBJ2-7; D might be TRBD2 (5 bases). Germline values: CDR1 SGHTA, CDR2 FQGTGA. This CDR3 is 17 amino acids long. Deletions cut 1 base from V and 4 bases from J, with 20 bases between. CDR3 sequence: CASSLNPPGSGIYEQYF. In DNA, the CDR3 is TGTGCCAGCAGCTTAAATCCTCCGGGGTCGGGGATATACGAGCAGTACTTC.

In this sample, this clonotype turned up many times. The chain couples TRBV20-1 to TRBJ1-1; the D gene is possibly TRBD1 (5 bases). Germline values: CDR1 DFQATT, CDR2 SNEGSKA (reference sequence). The CDR3 covers 15 residues. Trimming removed 0 bases at V and 0 bases at J, with 11 bases between. The CDR3 DNA sequence: TGCAGTGCTAGAGATCCCCGGGGGATGAACACTGAAGCTTTCTTT. Its translation: CSARDPRGMNTEAFF.

A few counts support this clonotype. The DNA is omitted, as the CDR3 cannot be located on it reliably, and the CDR3 follows TCRdb's listing. The V and J genes are TRBV29-1 and TRBJ1-2; TRBD1, the table's D call, was not compared with the DNA. CDR1 and CDR2 from the germline V gene are SQVTM and ANQGSEA. The CDR3 spans 15 amino acids, including both terminal residues. CDR3 sequence: CSVEARDRAVAGGTF.

The rearrangement uses TRBV5-1 and TRBJ1-1, with TRBD1 matching 9 bases. V was pared by 0 bases and J by 4 bases, with 1 base of the junction left unmatched. CDR3 size: 14 residues. Germline V gene lookup returns CDR1 SGHRS and CDR2 YFSETQ. CDR3 DNA: TGCGCCAGCAGCTTGGTACAGGGGGCCACTGAAGCTTTCTTT. Translated, it gives CASSLVQGATEAFF.